These 21 T cell receptor beta chains share one sample of origin, sequenced in a study of early T cells in non-severe SARS-CoV-2 infection (dated by TCRdb to the early 2020s). The library was obtained by 5' RACE. Sequenced on a NextSeq 500. The public reads were reprocessed in TCRdb via fastp at Q25 and MiXCR, keeping in-frame beta chains. All rows with the same CDR3 protein become a single entry with the most common DNA and genes. Across this sample there are 90,000 to 100,000 distinct CDR3 sequences, with roughly 13% seen only once. The leading ten clones occupy 2% to 2.5% of the sample. Sequenced: whole blood. Receptors were obtained from an adult who was a healthcare worker with PCR-confirmed SARS-CoV-2 infection or an uninfected control (not recorded which).

In this sample, this clonotype turned up a few times. This chain joins TRBV7-2 and TRBJ2-7; D is undetermined. Germline lookup yields CDR1 SGHTA and CDR2 FQGNSA. This CDR3 has 13 amino acids. Trimming pared 1 base from V and 4 bases from J, leaving 8 bases between. The CDR3 protein is CASSLDTLYEQYF. The CDR3 DNA reads TGTGCCAGCAGCTTAGACACCTTGTACGAGCAGTACTTC.

The V and J genes are TRBV5-4 and TRBJ2-2; D possibly corresponds to TRBD1 (7 bases). There are 15 residues in the CDR3. The V gene lost 4 bases and the J gene lost 1 base, with 11 bases spanning the gap. In germline, CDR1 is SGHNT, CDR2 YYREEE (reference sequence). The CDR3 nucleotides read TGTGCCAGCAGCGCGGGACAGAGGAACACCGGGGAGCTGTTTTTT. Translated, it gives CASSAGQRNTGELFF.

This chain joins TRBV6-2 or TRBV6-3 and TRBJ2-4; TRBD2 agrees at 12 bases. V trimming: 6 bases; J trimming: 0 bases; junction bases outside the gene matches: 21. Germline V gene sequence: CDR1 MNHEY, CDR2 SVGEGT. The CDR3 consists of 22 residues. The CDR3 loop is CASSPSTLAGGHRGIAKNIQYF. The CDR3 DNA reads as TGTGCCAGCAGCCCTTCCACCCTAGCGGGGGGGCACAGGGGAATAGCCAAAAACATTCAGTACTTC.

This clonotype has a handful of counts. The genes are TRBV6-5 and TRBJ2-7; TRBD2 matches at 11 bases. CDR3 size: 15 residues. With V trimmed by 6 bases and J by 4 bases, 8 bases remained unmatched. Germline V gives CDR1 MNHEY, CDR2 SVGAGI. The CDR3 reads CASSRPGTSGYEQYF. The CDR3 coding sequence is TGTGCCAGCAGCCGACCCGGGACTAGCGGTTACGAGCAGTACTTC.

This clonotype was seen many times. The chain is built from TRBV7-9 and TRBJ2-1; D gene uncertain. CDR1 is SEHNR, CDR2 FQNEAQ, per germline (reference sequence). The CDR3 is 14 residues long. V lost 3 bases to trimming and J lost 5 bases, with 11 bases between them. The CDR3 DNA reads as TGTGCCAGCAGCTTTACCAGCCTTAACAATGAGCAGTTCTTC. Amino acids: CASSFTSLNNEQFF.

In this sample, this clonotype turned up a few times. V and J are TRBV28 and TRBJ1-2; unclear D gene. Germline lookup yields CDR1 MDHEN and CDR2 SYDVKM. The germline V and J ends were trimmed by 2 bases and 2 bases, with 6 bases remaining between them. The CDR3 totals 13 residues. The CDR3 protein is CASSLVGNYGYTF. CDR3 DNA: TGTGCCAGCAGTTTAGTGGGGAACTATGGCTACACCTTC.

This rearrangement joins TRBV10-2 to TRBJ2-7; D gene ambiguous. The CDR3 covers 13 residues. Per the germline V gene, CDR1 is WSHSY and CDR2 is SAAADI. Trimming took 6 bases from V and 0 from J, leaving 9 bases between them. The CDR3, as DNA: TGCGCCAGCAGCTACTTAGTCTCCTACGAGCAGTACTTC. This gives the protein CASSYLVSYEQYF.

A remark on this clonotype: A much larger clone lies a single base off, so this may be a read error. The V gene is TRBV21-1, the J gene TRBJ2-7. TRBV21-1 is annotated as a pseudogene. The CDR3 length is 15 residues. As DNA, the CDR3 is TGTGCCAGCAGCAAAGCGAGATTCTTGACCTACGAGCAGTACTTC. Translation gives CASSKARFLTYEQYF.

The CDR3 reads CASSQGGALKETQYF. The CDR3 region has the DNA TGTGCCAGCAGCCAAGGAGGGGCGTTAAAAGAGACCCAGTACTTC. This chain connects TRBV14 to TRBJ2-5; D could derive from TRBD1 or TRBD2 (5 bases each). Deletions cut 1 base from V and 3 bases from J, with 12 bases between. This CDR3 is 15 amino acids long. The germline V gene has CDR1 SGHDN and CDR2 FVKESK.

The chain joins TRBV7-2 to TRBJ2-7, with D perhaps matching TRBD2 (6 bases). Trimming shortened V by 4 bases and J by 7 bases, and 14 bases separated the two germline ends. Germline assignment: CDR1 SGHTA and CDR2 FQGNSA. The length of the CDR3 is 13 residues. The DNA of the CDR3 is TGTGCCAGCAGCTGGAGCAGAAGCGGGGAGCAGTACTTC. This translates into CASSWSRSGEQYF.

Ten or more counts support this clonotype. The rearrangement joins TRBV7-3 to TRBJ2-3, with 9 bases identical to TRBD2. V lost 1 base, J lost 4 bases, and 3 bases stayed unmatched. The CDR3 has 15 residues. The germline V gene encodes CDR1 SGHTA and CDR2 FQGTGA. The CDR3 spells CASSLSSGGSDTQYF. In DNA form, the CDR3 reads TGTGCCAGCAGCTTAAGTAGCGGGGGTTCAGATACGCAGTATTTT.

This clonotype has only one observation. The germline gene is not matched at one end of the junction; a read error may be the cause. The J gene is TRBJ2-3, the V gene TRBV5-1; 9 nucleotides match TRBD1. Germline-derived CDR1 and CDR2 are SGHRS and YFSETQ. This CDR3 comprises 14 residues. The chain's CDR3 is CDSSRDRAADTQYF. The DNA for the CDR3 is TGCGACAGCAGCCGGGACAGGGCCGCAGATACGCAGTATTTT.

This clonotype was observed at least ten times. The gene calls are TRBV29-1 and TRBJ1-1; D uncertain. The length of the CDR3 is 14 residues. The V gene's germline CDR1 is SQVTM and CDR2 ANQGSEA. V lost 1 base to trimming and J lost 1 base, with 10 bases between them. The CDR3 region has the DNA TGCAGCGTTGAAGCCTTACGAGGGAACACTGAAGCTTTCTTT. Protein sequence: CSVEALRGNTEAFF.

This clonotype occurred a few times. The chain couples TRBV7-2 to TRBJ2-3, with D tentatively TRBD2 (5 bases). The CDR3 has 15 amino acids. Germline CDR1 is SGHTA and CDR2 is FQGNSA. The V end was cut by 0 bases, the J end by 13 bases, with 20 bases between. In DNA, the CDR3 is TGTGCCAGCAGCTTAGCTGAGCGGACCCGCTATTTGGAGTATTTT. This translates into CASSLAERTRYLEYF.

This clonotype has a count of ten or more. The V call is TRBV11-2, the J call TRBJ1-2; D is uncertain. V lost 3 bases to trimming and J lost 2 bases, with 10 bases between them. Per the germline V gene, CDR1 is SGHAT and CDR2 is FQNNGV. The CDR3 loop spans 14 amino acids. The CDR3 DNA reads as TGTGCCAGCAGCTTGGGCAGCCTCAACTATGGCTACACCTTC. It yields the protein CASSLGSLNYGYTF.

The chain links TRBV7-2 to TRBJ2-3, with D maybe TRBD1 (6 bases). Germline V gives CDR1 SGHTA, CDR2 FQGNSA. CDR3 length equals 14 residues. V shed 6 bases and J shed 5 bases, with 15 bases lying between them. CDR3 sequence (DNA): TGTGCCAGCAGACCAACGGGACATATAGATACGCAGTATTTT. This encodes CASRPTGHIDTQYF.

V and J are TRBV7-2 and TRBJ2-2, with 10 bases fitting TRBD2. Losses at the gene ends were 3 bases for V and 4 bases for J; bases not matched to a gene: 2. Germline CDR1 and CDR2: SGHTA and FQGNSA. CDR3 size: 15 residues. This chain's CDR3 is CASSFGTSVTGELFF. CDR3 nucleotide sequence: TGTGCCAGCAGCTTCGGGACTAGCGTCACCGGGGAGCTGTTTTTT.

This clonotype has only a few counts. V and J are TRBV5-4 and TRBJ2-7, with D maybe TRBD1 (5 bases). Trimming removed 4 bases from V and 6 bases from J, with 11 bases in between. Per the germline V gene, CDR1 is SGHNT and CDR2 is YYREEE (reference sequence). The length of the CDR3 is 12 residues. The CDR3 here is CASSPQGSEQYF. CDR3 in DNA: TGTGCCAGCAGCCCCCAGGGATCCGAGCAGTACTTC.

This clonotype was seen repeatedly, ten times or more. The chain combines TRBV20-1 with TRBJ1-1, with 8 bases lining up with TRBD1. Germline CDR1 reads DFQATT; CDR2 reads SNEGSKA (reference sequence). This CDR3 comprises 12 residues. With 6 bases clipped from V and 5 bases from J, the junction kept 5 bases outside the gene matches. The CDR3 DNA sequence: TGCAGTGCCCAGGGGGCGCGGACTGAAGCTTTCTTT. Translation gives CSAQGARTEAFF.

The chain recombines TRBV21-1 with TRBJ1-2; TRBD1 reflects the table's D call only, with no check against the DNA. TRBV21-1 is flagged as a pseudogene. The CDR3 is 14 residues long. The CDR3 sequence: CASSKSQAPYGYTF. The CDR3 nucleotides read TGTGCCAGCAGCAAAAGCCAGGCGCCCTATGGCTACACCTTC.

The V and J genes are TRBV28 and TRBJ1-1; 7 nucleotides agree with TRBD1. The germline V gene has CDR1 MDHEN and CDR2 SYDVKM. This CDR3 spans 15 amino acids. J gave up 1 base and V 2 bases, and 4 bases lay outside the gene matches. The CDR3 is CASSLPGTENTEAFF. The CDR3 DNA reads as TGTGCCAGCAGTTTACCAGGGACAGAGAACACTGAAGCTTTCTTT.